One and the same sample provided the 15 T cell receptor beta chains below, sequenced in a study of T cell repertoires in cytomegalovirus infection. TCRdb processed the reads anew with MiXCR; each CDR3 protein has one entry. This sample yields around 280,000 distinct CDR3 sequences, of which approximately 10% are seen a single time; 2.5% belongs to the top ten. The sequencing sample was made of PBMCs. These receptors were collected from a human donor in good health (CMV status not recorded). Some clones in this sample may be carry-over from other donors' samples.

The chain is built from TRBV18 and TRBJ2-3; 11 positions match TRBD2. Germline-derived CDR1 and CDR2 are KGHSH and LQKENI. This CDR3 has 16 amino acids. After removal of 6 bases from V and 2 bases from J, the junction contained 7 bases not matched to a gene. The CDR3 loop reads CASSPSGGPVTDTQYF. The CDR3 DNA reads TGTGCCAGCTCGCCTAGCGGGGGGCCCGTCACAGATACGCAGTATTTT.

This clonotype was seen at least ten times. The V gene is TRBV29-1, the J gene TRBJ2-1; 7 nucleotides agree with TRBD2. Germline values: CDR1 SQVTM, CDR2 ANQGSEA. This CDR3 region has 12 residues. J was trimmed by 8 bases and V by 4 bases; bases with no gene match: 5. The CDR3 DNA reads as TGCAGCGTTGGAACGGGAGGAGATGAGCAGTTCTTC. This translates into CSVGTGGDEQFF.

The sample holds one count of this clonotype. The chain employs TRBV7-2 and TRBJ2-3, with 15 positions matching TRBD2. Germline-derived CDR1 and CDR2 are SGHTA and FQGNSA. The CDR3 sequence is 17 residues long. The J segment lost 1 base and the V segment lost 5 bases, leaving 4 bases of the junction unmatched. The CDR3: CASSPGLAGGRTDTQYF. CDR3 DNA: TGTGCCAGCAGCCCGGGACTAGCGGGAGGACGCACAGATACGCAGTATTTT.

The gene calls are TRBV7-9 and TRBJ1-3; weak D call: TRBD1 (5 bases). V was shortened by 3 bases and J by 0 bases, with 9 bases between the two germline ends. This CDR3 comprises 15 residues. Per the germline V gene, CDR1 is SEHNR and CDR2 is FQNEAQ (reference sequence). The CDR3 DNA reads as TGTGCCAGCAGCTTGATCACAGGCTCTGGAAACACCATATATTTT. Its translation: CASSLITGSGNTIYF. Looking up the rest from reference TRBV7-9 and TRBJ1-3 gives the full variable domain: DTGVSQNPRHKITKRGQNVTFRCDPISEHNRLYWYRQTLGQGPEFLTYFQNEAQLEKSRLLSDRFSAERPKGSFSTLEIQRTEQGDSAMYLCASSLITGSGNTIYFGEGSWLTVV.

The chain combines TRBV6-5 with TRBJ1-1; maybe TRBD1 (5 bases). Trimming stripped 7 bases from V and 0 bases from J, with 12 bases between. This CDR3 is 14 amino acids long. Germline values: CDR1 MNHEY, CDR2 SVGAGI. DNA for the CDR3: TGTGCCAGCACCCAGGGTTTCATGAACACTGAAGCTTTCTTT. Amino acids: CASTQGFMNTEAFF.

At least ten counts were recorded for this clonotype. The V and J genes are TRBV7-8 and TRBJ2-6; D is possibly TRBD1 (5 bases). The CDR3 covers 13 residues. The germline gives CDR1 SGHVS, CDR2 FQNEAQ. V was cut by 8 bases and J by 1 base, with 6 bases left in between. The CDR3 DNA is TGTGCCAGCGGACAATCTGGGGCCAACGTCCTGACTTTC. This translates into CASGQSGANVLTF.

This clonotype occurred a few times. A much larger clone lies a single base off, so this may be a read error. The chain is built from TRBV7-3 and TRBJ1-1; tentatively, D is TRBD1 (5 bases). V shed 5 bases and J shed 1 base, with 8 bases lying between them. Germline V CDR1 and CDR2: SGHTA, FQGTGA. The CDR3 has 13 residues. CDR3 sequence: CASSRQSNTEAFF. CDR3 nucleotides: TGTGCCAGCAGCCGACAGTCGAACACTGAAGCTTTCTTT.

This clonotype was detected ten times or more. DNA of the CDR3: TGTGCCAGCAGCTTAGCCAAGGGGCAGCCCCAGCATTTT. It encodes CASSLAKGQPQHF. The chain employs TRBV7-8 and TRBJ1-5; D is perhaps TRBD1 (5 bases). The V gene's germline CDR1 is SGHVS and CDR2 FQNEAQ. Between the trimmed V and J ends, which lost 0 bases and 7 bases, there was a span of 7 bases. The CDR3 loop spans 13 amino acids.

The V and J genes are TRBV20-1 and TRBJ1-2; tentative D call: TRBD1 (5 bases). The CDR3 runs 15 residues. Deletions cut 0 bases from V and 8 bases from J, with 19 bases between. CDR1 and CDR2 (germline): DFQATT, SNEGSKA (reference sequence). The CDR3 DNA is TGCAGTGCTAGAGAGTTCCTAAGGGACCATATCGGCTACACCTTC. It translates to CSAREFLRDHIGYTF.

V usage is TRBV5-5 and J usage is TRBJ1-1; TRBD1 is a possible D gene (6 bases). Trimming shortened V by 6 bases and J by 6 bases, and 15 bases separated the two germline ends. Germline CDR1 reads SGHKS; CDR2 reads YYEKEE (reference sequence). The CDR3 spans 13 residues. The CDR3 DNA reads TGTGCCAGCACACTATTGGGGGCCCCTGAAGCTTTCTTT. Translated: CASTLLGAPEAFF.

This clonotype showed up just a few times. The V call is TRBV18, the J call TRBJ1-2, with 9 bases lining up with TRBD1. The germline CDR1 and CDR2 sequences are KGHSH and LQKENI. V lost 0 bases and J lost 1; bases outside the gene matches: 3. The CDR3 is made up of 16 amino acids. CDR3 sequence: CASSPPGTGNNYGYTF. The CDR3 nucleotides read TGTGCCAGCTCACCACCCGGGACAGGGAATAACTATGGCTACACCTTC.

This clonotype was seen ten or more times. The V call is TRBV6-2 or TRBV6-3, the J call TRBJ1-5; TRBD1 might be the D (6 bases). Trimming left V 4 bases short and J 0 bases short, with 10 bases between. The germline gives CDR1 MNHEY, CDR2 SVGEGT. This CDR3 has 15 residues. The CDR3 nucleotides are TGTGCCAGCAGTTGGGACATACCTAGCAATCAGCCCCAGCATTTT. Protein: CASSWDIPSNQPQHF.

This clonotype was counted ten times or more. The chain combines TRBV6-2 or TRBV6-3 with TRBJ1-1, with 7 bases aligning to TRBD1. Germline CDR1 and CDR2: MNHEY and SVGEGT. Germline trimming cut 4 bases from V and 4 bases from J; bases unmatched to any gene: 3. The CDR3 sequence is 13 residues long. CDR3 sequence: CASSWDRRTEAFF. The DNA of the CDR3 is TGTGCCAGCAGTTGGGACAGACGCACTGAAGCTTTCTTT.

The sample holds many counts of this clonotype. The V and J genes are TRBV14 and TRBJ2-3; D gene unclear. Germline CDR1 reads SGHDN; CDR2 reads FVKESK. There are 13 residues in the CDR3. V lost 1 base and J 9 bases, leaving 11 bases between the germline ends. In DNA, the CDR3 is TGTGCCAGCAGCCAAGGAGGCGGAAGAACGCAGTATTTT. It yields the protein CASSQGGGRTQYF.

This clonotype was picked up many times. The chain couples TRBV7-6 to TRBJ1-1, with no clear D. The CDR3 spans 15 residues. Trimming removed 1 base at V and 1 base at J, with 10 bases between. Germline V gene sequence: CDR1 SGHVS, CDR2 FNYEAQ. The CDR3 DNA is TGTGCCAGCAGCTTAGGGTGGCAGAGGAACACTGAAGCTTTCTTT. Protein: CASSLGWQRNTEAFF.